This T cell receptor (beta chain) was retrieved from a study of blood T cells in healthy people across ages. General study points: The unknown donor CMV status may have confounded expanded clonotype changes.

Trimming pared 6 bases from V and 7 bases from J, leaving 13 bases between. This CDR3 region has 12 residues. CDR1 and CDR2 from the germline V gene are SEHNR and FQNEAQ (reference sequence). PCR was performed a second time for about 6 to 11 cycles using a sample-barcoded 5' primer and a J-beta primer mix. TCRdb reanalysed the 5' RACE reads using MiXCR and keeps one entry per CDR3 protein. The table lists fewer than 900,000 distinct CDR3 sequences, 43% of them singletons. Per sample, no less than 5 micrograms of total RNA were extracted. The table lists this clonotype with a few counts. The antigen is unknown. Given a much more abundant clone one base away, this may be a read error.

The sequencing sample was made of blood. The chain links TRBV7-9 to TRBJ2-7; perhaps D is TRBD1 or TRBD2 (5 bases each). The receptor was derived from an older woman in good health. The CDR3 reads CASSHWGNEQYF. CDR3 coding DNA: TGTGCCAGCAGTCATTGGGGGAATGAGCAGTACTTC.